This TCR beta chain was identified during a study of blood T cell repertoires in COVID-19. Across the study: The United States, Italy and Spain were the sources of the acute and convalescent COVID-19 samples. T cells, B-cell-depleted T cells, or PBMCs supplied cDNA or gDNA.

The CDR3 contains 14 residues. V shed 0 bases and J shed 4 bases, with 9 bases lying between them. Per the germline V gene, CDR1 is MNHEY and CDR2 is SVGEGT. Authors' analysis steps: Reference gene primer amplification yielded estimated nucleated cell counts. TCRdb's table, derived via immunoSEQ multiplex PCR, lists solely in-frame clones and lacks some. The V and J calls and clone size come from that table; D and trimming were worked out from the DNA. The sample has approximately 270,000 clones; 70% to 90% are singletons. This sequence joins TRBV6-2 or TRBV6-3 and TRBJ1-2; D unresolved. The sequencing sample was made of peripheral blood. This clonotype was obtained from a woman in her sixties or seventies with acute or convalescent COVID-19. For the CDR3, the DNA is TGTGCCAGCAGTTACTCGCCCAGGATCTATGGCTACACCTTC. This sequence encodes CASSYSPRIYGYTF.